Listed below are T cell receptor beta chains from one sample, sequenced in a study of blood T cell repertoires in COVID-19. Profiled with immunoSEQ multiplex PCR; TCRdb holds only in-frame clones, not every one. The table includes around 150,000 clones, 80% to 90% detected once. Input material: peripheral blood. Receptor source: a man aged 55 to 70 with active or convalescent COVID-19. CDR3s include the opening cysteine and the closing phenylalanine or tryptophan. D genes are given only for firm matches. Size values are once, few and many counts, or a class for expanded clones, and some rows have none.

clone_size j_call v_call d_call cdr3_aa cdr3_nt
NA TRBJ2-3 TRBV3-1/TRBV3-2 NA CASSFHTDTQYF TGTGCCAGCAGCTTCCACACAGATACGCAGTATTTT
few TRBJ2-7 TRBV27 TRBD1 CASSPGQGAVYEQYF TGTGCCAGCAGTCCGGGACAGGGGGCAGTCTACGAGCAGTACTTC
NA TRBJ2-2 TRBV5-1 NA CASRATVNTGELFF TGCGCCAGCAGGGCCACAGTGAACACCGGGGAGCTGTTTTTT
NA TRBJ1-1 TRBV6-5 NA CASSYGGYTEAFF TGTGCCAGCAGTTACGGGGGGTACACTGAAGCTTTCTTT
once TRBJ2-2 TRBV6-2/TRBV6-3 TRBD2 CASSQETGTRYAGELFF TGTGCCAGCAGTCAAGAAACCGGGACTAGATACGCCGGGGAGCTGTTTTTT
NA TRBJ2-5 TRBV5-5 TRBD2 CASSLAGGSETQYF TGTGCCAGCAGCTTGGCGGGGGGTTCGGAGACCCAGTACTTC
NA TRBJ1-1 TRBV28 NA CASSQGTEAFF TGTGCCAGCAGTCAGGGGACTGAAGCTTTCTTT
once TRBJ1-4 TRBV15 NA CATSRDVANEKLFF TGTGCCACCAGCAGAGATGTAGCTAATGAAAAACTGTTTTTT
few TRBJ1-1 TRBV5-6 NA CASSGARTEAFF TGTGCCAGCAGCGGGGCAAGAACTGAAGCTTTCTTT
NA TRBJ1-1 TRBV7-2 TRBD1 CASSLRQGAEAFF TGTGCCAGCAGCCTCCGACAGGGGGCCGAGGCTTTCTTT
NA TRBJ2-5 TRBV7-9 TRBD1 CASSFQGARGETQYF TGTGCCAGCAGCTTCCAGGGGGCGCGAGGAGAGACCCAGTACTTC
NA TRBJ1-5 TRBV2 NA CASTASNQPQHF TGTGCCAGCACCGCGAGCAATCAGCCCCAGCATTTT
NA TRBJ2-7 TRBV3-1/TRBV3-2 NA CASSQGGASYEQYF TGTGCCAGCAGCCAAGGCGGGGCCTCCTACGAGCAGTACTTC
NA TRBJ1-1 TRBV28 TRBD1 CASSEQGFGFKTEAFF TGTGCCAGCAGTGAACAGGGGTTCGGGTTCAAGACTGAAGCTTTCTTT
NA TRBJ2-1 TRBV11-3 TRBD2 CASSKGTSGNEQFF TGTGCCAGCAGCAAAGGGACTAGCGGCAATGAGCAGTTCTTC
NA TRBJ2-2 TRBV6-4 TRBD2 CASSDSASGAENTGELFF TGTGCCAGCAGTGACTCGGCTAGCGGAGCGGAGAACACCGGGGAGCTGTTTTTT
NA TRBJ2-5 TRBV6-6 TRBD1 CASRDDRGTKTQYF TGTGCCAGCAGGGACGACAGGGGTACGAAGACCCAGTACTTC
NA TRBJ2-7 TRBV30 NA CAWSPRGEQYF TGTGCCTGGAGTCCCAGGGGCGAGCAGTACTTC
NA TRBJ2-2 TRBV6-5 NA CASKTSQANTGELFF TGTGCCAGTAAGACATCCCAGGCGAACACCGGGGAGCTGTTTTTT
NA TRBJ1-3 TRBV30 NA CAWSRSSSGNTIYF TGTGCCTGGAGTCGGTCGAGCTCTGGAAACACCATATATTTT
NA TRBJ1-2 TRBV28 NA CASTVGQIYGYTF TGTGCCAGCACCGTCGGACAGATCTATGGCTACACCTTC
NA TRBJ2-7 TRBV28 TRBD2 CASSSPLWGLAGGPHEQYF TGTGCCAGCAGTTCACCGCTGTGGGGACTAGCGGGAGGGCCCCACGAGCAGTACTTC
NA TRBJ1-1 TRBV6-5 TRBD1 CASRSDRASEAFF TGTGCCAGCAGAAGCGACAGGGCCTCTGAAGCTTTCTTT
NA TRBJ2-1 TRBV6-1 TRBD2 CASSAGLAGFYNEQFF TGTGCCAGCAGTGCGGGACTAGCGGGATTTTACAATGAGCAGTTCTTC
NA TRBJ2-3 TRBV21-1 NA CASSTSSGRATDTQYF TGTGCCAGCAGCACCTCTAGCGGGAGGGCTACAGATACGCAGTATTTT
once TRBJ2-5 TRBV30 TRBD1 CAWSQGGVETQYF TGTGCCTGGAGTCAAGGGGGCGTAGAGACCCAGTACTTC
once TRBJ2-2 TRBV5-1 TRBD2 CASSSSGTSSGELFF TGCGCCAGCAGCTCCTCCGGGACTAGCTCCGGGGAGCTGTTTTTT
NA TRBJ1-2 TRBV15 NA CATSPRDLAGYTF TGTGCCACCAGCCCGCGGGACCTAGCTGGCTACACCTTC
NA TRBJ2-5 TRBV5-1 NA CASSLSLSLQETQYF TGCGCCAGCAGCTTGTCTTTGTCTTTACAAGAGACCCAGTACTTC
NA TRBJ1-1 TRBV2 NA CASSAQVTEAFF TGTGCCAGCAGTGCCCAGGTCACTGAAGCTTTCTTT
once TRBJ1-1 TRBV28 NA CASSLPNLRNTEAFF TGTGCCAGCAGTTTACCCAATCTCAGGAACACTGAAGCTTTCTTT
NA TRBJ2-1 TRBV6-4 NA CASSSTRGTTRNEQFF TGTGCCAGCAGTTCAACTAGAGGAACAACGAGGAATGAGCAGTTCTTC
NA TRBJ1-2 TRBV6-2/TRBV6-3 NA CASSYPRQDYGYTF TGTGCCAGCAGTTACCCCCGACAGGATTATGGCTACACCTTC
NA TRBJ2-7 TRBV15 TRBD2 CATSRGGLAGADEQYF TGTGCCACCAGCAGAGGCGGACTAGCGGGAGCTGACGAGCAGTACTTC
NA TRBJ1-4 TRBV19 NA CASRAGGHNEKLFF TGTGCCAGTAGAGCCGGAGGCCATAATGAAAAACTGTTTTTT
NA TRBJ2-1 TRBV30 NA CAWSVPGDEQFF TGTGCCTGGAGTGTACCAGGGGATGAGCAGTTCTTC
NA TRBJ2-1 TRBV28 NA CASGSLRLEQFF TGTGCCAGCGGTTCCCTCCGTTTGGAGCAGTTCTTC
NA TRBJ1-5 TRBV24-1 TRBD1 CATSDSGTGGQPQHF TGTGCCACCAGTGATTCTGGGACAGGGGGTCAGCCCCAGCATTTT
once TRBJ2-7 TRBV6-2/TRBV6-3 TRBD1 CASSFLGQGNEQYF TGTGCCAGCAGTTTCCTAGGACAGGGGAACGAGCAGTACTTC
NA TRBJ1-1 TRBV19 TRBD1 CASRGRGYTEAFF TGTGCCAGTAGGGGCAGGGGGTACACTGAAGCTTTCTTT
NA TRBJ1-6 TRBV7-9 NA CASSFAGRGDNSPLHF TGTGCCAGCAGCTTCGCAGGGCGAGGAGATAATTCACCCCTCCACTTT